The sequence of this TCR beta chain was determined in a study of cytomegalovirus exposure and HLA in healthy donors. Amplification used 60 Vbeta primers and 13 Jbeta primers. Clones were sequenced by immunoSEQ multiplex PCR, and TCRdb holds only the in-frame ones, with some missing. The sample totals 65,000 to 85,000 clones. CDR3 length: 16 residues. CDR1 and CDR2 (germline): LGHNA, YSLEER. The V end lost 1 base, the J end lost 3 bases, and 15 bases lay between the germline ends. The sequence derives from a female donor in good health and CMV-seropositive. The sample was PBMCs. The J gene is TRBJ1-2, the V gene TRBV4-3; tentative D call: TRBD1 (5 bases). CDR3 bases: TGCGCCAGCAGCCAAGGGGTGGGCAGGGAAGACTATGGCTACACCTTC. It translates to CASSQGVGREDYGYTF.